These T cell receptor beta chains were read from a single sample in a study of neurological immune-mediated disorders. TCRdb used MiXCR to reprocess the 5' RACE reads, holding one entry per CDR3 protein. This table has fewer than 85,000 distinct CDR3 sequences, around 4.5% appearing once. Sequenced input: PBMCs. These receptors were obtained from a woman aged 55-75 years with multiple sclerosis. Each CDR3 is given with its conserved first and last residue. A D gene is named only where the DNA matches it firmly. Some rows mark clone size as missing; the rest say once, few, many or name a class of expanded clone.

TRBV6-6,TRBJ2-3,many,TRBD2,TGTGCCAGCAGCACACGACTAGCGGCTAGCACAGATACGCAGTATTTT,CASSTRLAASTDTQYF
TRBV3-1,TRBJ2-1,many,TRBD2,TGTGCCAGCAGCCAAGCCACGGGGGGGCTCGATGAGCAGTTCTTC,CASSQATGGLDEQFF
TRBV7-8,TRBJ1-3,many,-,TGTGCCAGCAGCCCCAGAGGCCAGGGCTCCTCTGGAAACACCATATATTTT,CASSPRGQGSSGNTIYF
TRBV5-1,TRBJ1-1,-,-,TGCGCCAGCAGCTTGGGTCTGGGCACTGAAGCTTTCTTT,CASSLGLGTEAFF
TRBV29-1,TRBJ2-4,many,TRBD1,TGCGTCCTGAGGGACAGGAGAGCCAAAAACATTCAGTACTTC,CVLRDRRAKNIQYF
TRBV27,TRBJ1-1,-,-,TGTGCCAGCAGGACCTCAGGCGGGACTGAAGCTTTCTTT,CASRTSGGTEAFF
TRBV7-2,TRBJ2-2,many,-,TGTGCCAGCAGCTTACGTGTGGGGGCGAACGGGGAGCTGTTTTTT,CASSLRVGANGELFF
TRBV5-1,TRBJ1-4,few,-,TGCGCCAGCAGCGGATCAAGTGCAACTAATGAAAAACTGTTTTTT,CASSGSSATNEKLFF
TRBV2,TRBJ2-7,many,-,TGTGCCAGCAGTGAGGACAGCTCCTACGAGCAGTACTTC,CASSEDSSYEQYF
TRBV5-5,TRBJ2-5,many,-,TGTGCCAGCAGCTTGGTAGCAGGAGCCCAAGAGACCCAGTACTTC,CASSLVAGAQETQYF
TRBV5-6,TRBJ2-7,many,-,TGTGCCAGCAGCTTGTGGATCGCCTACGAGCAGTACTTC,CASSLWIAYEQYF
TRBV5-1,TRBJ2-1,many,TRBD1,TGCGCCAGCAGTCTTCCGGGACAGGGGCCTCACGAGCAGTTCTTC,CASSLPGQGPHEQFF
TRBV5-5,TRBJ1-2,many,-,TGTGCCAGCAGCTTGGATTATGGCTACACCTTC,CASSLDYGYTF
TRBV5-5,TRBJ2-7,many,-,TGTGCCAGCAGCTTGGACTTTGGGCGGCTCTACGAGCAGTACTTC,CASSLDFGRLYEQYF
TRBV5-1,TRBJ1-2,many,-,TGCGCCAGCAGCTTGGCCCAGGGATACTATGGCTACACCTTC,CASSLAQGYYGYTF
TRBV6-1,TRBJ2-7,few,-,TGTGCCAGCAGTGACCAGGCGCCCTACGAGCAGTACTTC,CASSDQAPYEQYF
TRBV27,TRBJ2-7,many,TRBD2,TGTGCCAGCAGTTTATCGATTAGCGGGGGCGACGAGCAGTACTTC,CASSLSISGGDEQYF
TRBV6-4,TRBJ2-1,many,TRBD2,TGTGCCAGCAGTGTTTTAGCGGGGGCCTACAATGAGCAGTTCTTC,CASSVLAGAYNEQFF
TRBV25-1,TRBJ1-5,many,-,TGTGCCAGCAGTGAAGGTGACTATAGCAATCAGCCCCAGCATTTT,CASSEGDYSNQPQHF
TRBV12-3/TRBV12-4,TRBJ2-1,many,TRBD1,TGTGCCAGCAGTAATGGGGACAGCTCCTACAATGAGCAGTTCTTC,CASSNGDSSYNEQFF
TRBV7-9,TRBJ1-2,many,TRBD1,TGTGCCAGCAGCTTACTCGGACAGGGAAGTAGCTATGGCTACACCTTC,CASSLLGQGSSYGYTF
TRBV20-1,TRBJ1-5,many,TRBD1,TGCAGTGCTAGAGATCGGCGTGACAGGGGGCGGAAGCCCCAGCATTTT,CSARDRRDRGRKPQHF
TRBV20-1,TRBJ1-5,many,TRBD1,TGCAGTGCTAGACGACAGGGGGTAGGAAATCAGCCCCAGCATTTT,CSARRQGVGNQPQHF
TRBV7-2,TRBJ2-7,many,-,TGTGCCAGCAGCTTAGGGACATATGGCTACGAGCAGTACTTC,CASSLGTYGYEQYF
TRBV4-1,TRBJ1-5,many,TRBD1,TGCGCCAGCAGCCAAGACCGACAGGGCGAATATAGCAATCAGCCCCAGCATTTT,CASSQDRQGEYSNQPQHF
TRBV19,TRBJ2-3,-,TRBD2,TGTGCCAGTAAGGCTAGCGGTTCGTCGGATACGCAGTATTTT,CASKASGSSDTQYF
TRBV20-1,TRBJ2-1,many,TRBD2,TGCAGTGCCCTTAGCGGGGGGCCCTACAATGAGCAGTTCTTC,CSALSGGPYNEQFF
TRBV5-4,TRBJ2-7,many,-,TGTGCCAGCAGCTCCAGGTCGGACGAGCAGTACTTC,CASSSRSDEQYF
TRBV7-9,TRBJ2-3,-,TRBD2,TGTGCCAGCAGCCTCCCTAGCGGGGGGCCCACAGATACGCAGTATTTT,CASSLPSGGPTDTQYF
TRBV6-5,TRBJ2-5,many,-,TGTGCCAGCAGTTATGGCGTTTTGAGGGGTTCAGAGACCCAGTACTTC,CASSYGVLRGSETQYF
TRBV20-1,TRBJ2-5,many,-,TGCAGTGCTAGAGATCGAGGGCTGGGGAACCAGTACTTC,CSARDRGLGNQYF
TRBV7-2,TRBJ1-6,many,-,TGTGCCAGCATCCGGGGAGGCTATAATTCACCCCTCCACTTT,CASIRGGYNSPLHF
TRBV2,TRBJ1-2,many,TRBD1,TGTGCCAGCAGTGTGGCAGGGGGCTTGGGATATGGCTACACCTTC,CASSVAGGLGYGYTF
TRBV5-1,TRBJ2-7,many,TRBD2,TGCGCCAGCAGCTCAGCGGGGGGCTCTTACGAGCAGTACTTC,CASSSAGGSYEQYF
TRBV9,TRBJ2-3,many,TRBD2,TGTGCCAGCAGCGCCCCCGGGACTAGCGGGGGGGCTACGCAGTATTTT,CASSAPGTSGGATQYF
TRBV2,TRBJ2-1,many,-,TGTGCCAGCGTTCCCATATTCAATGAGCAGTTCTTC,CASVPIFNEQFF
TRBV18,TRBJ1-5,many,TRBD1,TGTGCCAGCTCATACTCAGGGGGCTATCAGCCCCAGCATTTT,CASSYSGGYQPQHF
TRBV24-1,TRBJ2-2,many,TRBD1,TGTGCCACCAGTGATTTAAACAGGGGGCCCAACACCGGGGAGCTGTTTTTT,CATSDLNRGPNTGELFF
TRBV12-3/TRBV12-4,TRBJ1-2,many,TRBD1,TGTGCCAGCAGACCACGACTGACAGGGGCTTTTGGCTACACCTTC,CASRPRLTGAFGYTF
TRBV20-1,TRBJ2-7,many,-,TGCAGTGCCCCAGGTCCACTAGGCCGAAGCTCCTACGAGCAGTACTTC,CSAPGPLGRSSYEQYF
TRBV5-1,TRBJ1-6,many,-,TGCGCCAGCAGCTTGGCCCCAGTACAAGACTATAATTCACCCCTCCACTTT,CASSLAPVQDYNSPLHF
TRBV29-1,TRBJ2-1,many,TRBD2,TGCAGCGTTCGTAGCGGGGCCTCCTACAATGAGCAGTTCTTC,CSVRSGASYNEQFF
TRBV15,TRBJ1-2,many,-,TGTGCCACCAGCAGAGGGGACAAGTTCGGGGGGGATGGCTACACCTTC,CATSRGDKFGGDGYTF
TRBV28,TRBJ2-1,many,-,TGTGCCAGCAGTTTGGGACCCGCCCTTAGCTCCTACAATGAGCAGTTCTTC,CASSLGPALSSYNEQFF
TRBV5-1,TRBJ2-3,many,-,TGCGCCAGCAGCCGCAGGGGGGCAGGTTCCACAGATACGCAGTATTTT,CASSRRGAGSTDTQYF
TRBV7-2,TRBJ2-5,many,TRBD1,TGTGCCAGCAGCCTACAGGGGAGTGACGGGGCGACCCAGTACTTC,CASSLQGSDGATQYF
TRBV30,TRBJ1-1,many,TRBD1,TGTGCCTGGAGTGGGGAACAGGGGACTGAAGCTTTCTTT,CAWSGEQGTEAFF
TRBV5-1,TRBJ1-1,many,-,TGCGCCAGCAGCCCGAGAACAGGAAACACTGAAGCTTTCTTT,CASSPRTGNTEAFF
TRBV5-1,TRBJ2-7,many,-,TGCGCCAGCAGCTTTTCTCACGAGCAGTACTTC,CASSFSHEQYF
TRBV6-6,TRBJ1-1,few,-,TGTGCCAGCAGTTACCAAGCCCGGTGGGGGGTGAACACTGAAGCTTTCTTT,CASSYQARWGVNTEAFF
TRBV5-1,TRBJ2-3,many,-,TGCGCCAGCAGCTCCGGGGCCTCTGCTGTGGATACGCAGTATTTT,CASSSGASAVDTQYF
TRBV7-8,TRBJ1-4,many,TRBD1,TGTGCCAGCAGCTTAGATTTTCGGACAGGAGGGGAAGTTGCAACTAATGAAAAACTGTTTTTT,CASSLDFRTGGEVATNEKLFF
TRBV5-1,TRBJ1-1,many,TRBD1,TGCGCCAGCAGAGGGGACAGGGGGTTCACTGAAGCTTTCTTT,CASRGDRGFTEAFF
TRBV7-9,TRBJ1-5,many,TRBD1,TGTGCCAGCAGCCGGACAGGGGGAAACAGCAATCAGCCCCAGCATTTT,CASSRTGGNSNQPQHF
TRBV5-1,TRBJ2-5,many,-,TGCGCCAGCAGCTTGCCTCGACAGAACCAAGAGACCCAGTACTTC,CASSLPRQNQETQYF
TRBV7-9,TRBJ2-5,many,TRBD2,TGTGCCAACCCGCCGGGACTAGCAGGGATAGAGACCCAGTACTTC,CANPPGLAGIETQYF
TRBV7-2,TRBJ2-7,many,-,TGTGCCAGCAGCTTAGTGGGCTTGCGACCGGATTCCTACGAGCAGTACTTC,CASSLVGLRPDSYEQYF